Within the sample, the clone carrying this TCR beta chain is medium-sized (0.01 to 0.1%). Its antigen is not known. The data belong to a study of T-cell memory formation after mild COVID-19. The CDR3 totals 16 residues. CDR1 is KGHDR, CDR2 SFDVKD, per germline. Trimming left V 4 bases short and J 4 bases short, with 15 bases between. TCRdb processed the 5' RACE reads anew with MiXCR; each CDR3 protein has one entry. The table has under 5,000 distinct CDR3 sequences, about 15% seen once; the top ten hold more than 2%. Study-level findings and limits: Mainly in CM and EM were contracting CD4+ clones; CD8+ were in EMRA.

Sequenced material: PBMCs or a T cell subset sorted from them (not recorded which). The rearrangement uses TRBV24-1 and TRBJ2-2; D may be TRBD1 (5 bases). This receptor was obtained from an adult who had mild COVID-19 (a few samples of this study predate the infection). Cell type and time point are not known. CDR3 nucleotide sequence: TGTGCCACCAGTGACAACAGTGGAAGGGGCACCGGGGAGCTGTTTTTT. It codes for CATSDNSGRGTGELFF.